Included here is one T cell receptor (beta chain) sequence, with context. The sample belongs to a study of CD8+ T cells in alopecia areata. Extracted RNA was reverse transcribed, and the resulting cDNA served as sequencing template. Profiled with immunoSEQ multiplex PCR; TCRdb holds only in-frame clones, not every one. This table holds roughly 200,000 clones, around two fifths found once. Treatment of the sample: oral pan-JAK inhibitor, 5-10 mg twice daily. This clonotype originated in a human donor with alopecia areata. The sample consisted of CD4+ T cells sorted from blood, taken at approximately week 30, from a patient treated with tofacitinib.

As DNA, the CDR3 is TGTGCCAGCAGTTTCGGACAGGGGCTCGGCATTCAGTACTTC. As protein: CASSFGQGLGIQYF. V gene TRBV27 combines with J gene TRBJ2-4, with TRBD1 identical over 9 bases. Trimming cost V 3 bases and J 9 bases; bases outside gene matches: 6. Germline CDR1 MNHEY, CDR2 SMNVEV (reference sequence). The CDR3 has 14 residues.